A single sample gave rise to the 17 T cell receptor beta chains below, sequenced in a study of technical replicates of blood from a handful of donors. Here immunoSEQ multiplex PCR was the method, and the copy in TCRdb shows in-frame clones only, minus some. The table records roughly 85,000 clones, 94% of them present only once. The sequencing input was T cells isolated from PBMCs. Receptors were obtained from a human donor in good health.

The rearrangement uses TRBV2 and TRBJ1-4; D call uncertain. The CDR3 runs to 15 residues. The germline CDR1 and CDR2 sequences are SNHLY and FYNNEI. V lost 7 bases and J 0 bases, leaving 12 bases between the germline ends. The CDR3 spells CASTNIQATNEKLFF. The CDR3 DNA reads TGTGCCAGCACAAACATCCAGGCAACTAATGAAAAACTGTTTTTT.

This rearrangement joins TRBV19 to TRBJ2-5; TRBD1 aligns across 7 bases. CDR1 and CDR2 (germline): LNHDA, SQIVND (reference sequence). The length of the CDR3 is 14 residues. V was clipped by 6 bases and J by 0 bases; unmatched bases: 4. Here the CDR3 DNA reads TGTGCCAGTAGCCTCGGGACAGACCAAGAGACCCAGTACTTC. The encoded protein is CASSLGTDQETQYF. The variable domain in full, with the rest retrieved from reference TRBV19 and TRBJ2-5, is DGGITQSPKYLFRKEGQNVTLSCEQNLNHDAMYWYRQDPGQGLRLIYYSQIVNDFQKGDIAEGYSVSREKKESFPLTVTSAQKNPTAFYLCASSLGTDQETQYFGPGTRLLVL.

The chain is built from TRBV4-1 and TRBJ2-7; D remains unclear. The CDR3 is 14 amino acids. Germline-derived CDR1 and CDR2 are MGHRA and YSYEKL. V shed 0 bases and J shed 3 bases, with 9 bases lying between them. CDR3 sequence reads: CASSQDPRSYEQYF. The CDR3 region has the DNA TGCGCCAGCAGCCAAGACCCGAGGAGCTACGAGCAGTACTTC.

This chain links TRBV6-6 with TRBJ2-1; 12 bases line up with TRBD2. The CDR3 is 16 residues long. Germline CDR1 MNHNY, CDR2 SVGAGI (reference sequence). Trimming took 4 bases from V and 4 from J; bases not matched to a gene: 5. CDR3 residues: CASSSLGTSGYNEQFF. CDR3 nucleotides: TGTGCCAGCAGTTCCCTAGGGACTAGCGGGTACAATGAGCAGTTCTTC.

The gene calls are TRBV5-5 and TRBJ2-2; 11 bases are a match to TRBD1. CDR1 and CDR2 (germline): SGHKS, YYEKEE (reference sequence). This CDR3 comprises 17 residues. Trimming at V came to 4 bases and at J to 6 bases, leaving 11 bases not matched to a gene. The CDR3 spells CASSLEGGTGGPGELFF. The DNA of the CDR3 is TGTGCCAGCAGCCTGGAGGGGGGGACAGGGGGTCCCGGGGAGCTGTTTTTT.

The CDR3 is CASSLQVKETQYF. The CDR3 coding sequence is TGCGCCAGCAGCCTTCAGGTGAAAGAGACCCAGTACTTC. J is TRBJ2-5 and V is TRBV4-1; unclear D gene. The CDR3 has 13 residues. Germline V lookup: CDR1 MGHRA, CDR2 YSYEKL. Deletions cut 4 bases from V and 3 bases from J, with 9 bases between.

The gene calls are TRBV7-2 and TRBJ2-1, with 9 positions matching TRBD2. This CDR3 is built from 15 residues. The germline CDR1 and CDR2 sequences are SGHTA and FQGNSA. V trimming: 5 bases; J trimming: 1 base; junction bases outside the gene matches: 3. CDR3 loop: CASSLSGSSYNEQFF. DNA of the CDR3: TGTGCCAGCAGCCTTAGCGGGAGTTCCTACAATGAGCAGTTCTTC.

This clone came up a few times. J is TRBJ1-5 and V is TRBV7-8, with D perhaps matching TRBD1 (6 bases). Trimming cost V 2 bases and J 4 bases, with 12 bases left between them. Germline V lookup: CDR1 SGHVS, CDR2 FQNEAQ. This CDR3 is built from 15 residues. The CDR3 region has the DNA TGTGCCAGCAGCTTATCGGGACAACTTAATCAGCCCCAGCATTTT. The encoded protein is CASSLSGQLNQPQHF.

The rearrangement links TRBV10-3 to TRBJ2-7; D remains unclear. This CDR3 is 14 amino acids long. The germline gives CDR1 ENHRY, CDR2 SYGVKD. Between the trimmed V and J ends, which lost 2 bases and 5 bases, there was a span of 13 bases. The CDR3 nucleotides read TGTGCCATCAGTGAGGGTGACATCGTGCACGAGCAGTACTTC. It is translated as CAISEGDIVHEQYF.

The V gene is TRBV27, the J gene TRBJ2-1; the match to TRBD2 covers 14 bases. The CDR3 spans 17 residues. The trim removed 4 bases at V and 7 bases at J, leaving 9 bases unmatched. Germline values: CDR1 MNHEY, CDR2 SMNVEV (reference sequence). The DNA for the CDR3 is TGTGCCAGCAGTTCGGGACTAGCGGGAGTTTTGGGGAATGAGCAGTTCTTC. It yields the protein CASSSGLAGVLGNEQFF.

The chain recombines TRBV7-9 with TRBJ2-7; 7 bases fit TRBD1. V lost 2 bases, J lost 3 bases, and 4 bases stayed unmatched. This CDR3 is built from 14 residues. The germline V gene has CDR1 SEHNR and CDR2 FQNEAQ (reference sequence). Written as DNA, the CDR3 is TGTGCCAGCAGCTTACAGGGGGACGGCTACGAGCAGTACTTC. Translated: CASSLQGDGYEQYF.

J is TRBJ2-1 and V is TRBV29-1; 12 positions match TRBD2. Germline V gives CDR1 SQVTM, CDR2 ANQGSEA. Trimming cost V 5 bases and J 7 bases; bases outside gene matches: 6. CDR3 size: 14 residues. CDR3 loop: CSVFTSGRRNEQFF. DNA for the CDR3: TGCAGCGTTTTCACTAGCGGGAGGCGTAATGAGCAGTTCTTC.

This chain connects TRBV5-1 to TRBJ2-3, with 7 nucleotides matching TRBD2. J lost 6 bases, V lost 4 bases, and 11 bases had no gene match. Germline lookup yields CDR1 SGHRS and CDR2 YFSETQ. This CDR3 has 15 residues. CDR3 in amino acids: CASSMAGTGGDTQYF. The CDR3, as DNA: TGCGCCAGCAGCATGGCCGGGACCGGGGGGGATACGCAGTATTTT. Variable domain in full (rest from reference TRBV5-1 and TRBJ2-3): KAGVTQTPRYLIKTRGQQVTLSCSPISGHRSVSWYQQTPGQGLQFLFEYFSETQRNKGNFPGRFSGRQFSNSRSEMNVSTLELGDSALYLCASSMAGTGGDTQYFGPGTRLTVL.

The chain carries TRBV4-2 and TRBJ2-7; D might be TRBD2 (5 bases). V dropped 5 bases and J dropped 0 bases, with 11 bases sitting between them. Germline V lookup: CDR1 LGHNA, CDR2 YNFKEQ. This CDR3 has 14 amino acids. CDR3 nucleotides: TGTGCCAGCAGCGGTAGCGTGATCTCCTACGAGCAGTACTTC. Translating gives CASSGSVISYEQYF.

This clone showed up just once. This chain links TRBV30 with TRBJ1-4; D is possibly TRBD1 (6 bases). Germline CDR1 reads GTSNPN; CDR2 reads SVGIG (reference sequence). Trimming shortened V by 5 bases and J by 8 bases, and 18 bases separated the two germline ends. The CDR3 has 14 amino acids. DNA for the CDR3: TGTGCCTGGGAGGGTCAGGACAGAGGGGAAAAACTGTTTTTT. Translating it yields CAWEGQDRGEKLFF. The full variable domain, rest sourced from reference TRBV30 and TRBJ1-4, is SQTIHQWPATLVQPVGSPLSLECTVEGTSNPNLYWYRQAAGRGLQLLFYSVGIGQISSEVPQNLSASRPQDRQFILSSKKLLLSDSGFYLCAWEGQDRGEKLFFGSGTQLSVL.

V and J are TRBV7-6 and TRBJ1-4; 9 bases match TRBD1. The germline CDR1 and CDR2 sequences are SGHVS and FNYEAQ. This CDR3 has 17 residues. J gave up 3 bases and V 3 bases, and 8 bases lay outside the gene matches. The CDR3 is CASSLWTGDVANEKLFF. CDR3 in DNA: TGTGCCAGCAGCTTGTGGACAGGGGATGTCGCTAATGAAAAACTGTTTTTT.

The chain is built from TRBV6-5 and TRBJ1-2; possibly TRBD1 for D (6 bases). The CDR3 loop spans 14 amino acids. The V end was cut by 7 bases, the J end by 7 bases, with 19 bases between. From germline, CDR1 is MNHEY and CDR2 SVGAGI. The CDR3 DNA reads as TGTGCCAGCACCGGTTGGCAGGGGACGGGTGGCTACACCTTC. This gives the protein CASTGWQGTGGYTF.